These 17 T cell receptor beta chains were sequenced from one sample in a study of T cell repertoires in cytomegalovirus infection (dated by TCRdb to between 2018 and 2020). These TCRs' antigens remain unknown. The sequencer was an Illumina HiSeq 1500. The public reads were quality trimmed at Q25 with fastp and then assembled into clones with MiXCR by TCRdb, keeping productive beta chains. Rows are unified per CDR3 protein, each entry keeping the most common DNA and genes. This sample gives 310,000 or so distinct CDR3 sequences in total; around a quarter of them show up just once. The ten largest make up 13% of the sample. The treatment or condition label on this specimen signifies: in vitro stimulation with specific CMV peptide epitopes to enrich CMV-specific T cells. The sample in question was cultured PBMCs, obtained from culture after CMV antigen stimulation. Receptors originate from a human donor in good health (CMV status not recorded). Some clones in this sample may be carry-over from other donors' samples.

V is TRBV19 and J is TRBJ2-3, with TRBD2 identical over 9 bases. Per germline, CDR1 LNHDA and CDR2 SQIVND (reference sequence). The CDR3 contains 15 residues. With V trimmed by 2 bases and J by 0 bases, 0 bases remained unmatched. The CDR3 reads CASSITSGSTDTQYF. DNA of the CDR3: TGTGCCAGTAGTATAACTAGCGGGAGCACAGATACGCAGTATTTT.

The chain recombines TRBV28 with TRBJ2-7; 8 nucleotides line up with TRBD2. The CDR3 is 15 amino acids. The germline V gene encodes CDR1 MDHEN and CDR2 SYDVKM. V gave up 2 bases and J gave up 2 bases; unmatched junction bases: 5. The CDR3, as DNA: TGTGCCAGCAGTTTACGGGAGGGCCTTGCCTACGAGCAGTACTTC. Protein sequence: CASSLREGLAYEQYF.

Only one count was recorded for this clonotype. V and J are TRBV12-3 or TRBV12-4 and TRBJ2-3; a weak D match, TRBD2 (6 bases). CDR3 length: 17 residues. Trimming stripped 5 bases from V and 2 bases from J, with 20 bases between. The chain's CDR3 is CASSRGLAIPHTDTQYF. In DNA form, the CDR3 reads TGTGCCAGCAGTCGGGGACTCGCGATCCCTCACACAGATACGCAGTATTTT.

This clonotype was detected ten times or more. As DNA, the CDR3 is TGTGCCAGCAGTTTGACGGGACAGAACACTGAAGCTTTCTTT. It is translated as CASSLTGQNTEAFF. The rearrangement uses TRBV7-2 and TRBJ1-1; D possibly corresponds to TRBD1 (6 bases). Trimming pared 6 bases from V and 1 base from J, leaving 12 bases between. Germline values: CDR1 SGHTA, CDR2 FQGNSA. CDR3 length equals 14 residues.

This clonotype was seen repeatedly, ten times or more. The chain carries TRBV4-3 and TRBJ1-2; 8 bases align to TRBD1. The junction had 5 bases not matched to a gene; V was cut back by 0 bases and J by 2 bases. This CDR3 spans 16 amino acids. The germline V gene encodes CDR1 LGHNA and CDR2 YSLEER. The CDR3 here is CASSQDLWTGNYGYTF. The CDR3, as DNA: TGCGCCAGCAGCCAAGATCTCTGGACAGGGAACTATGGCTACACCTTC.

This clonotype was recorded many times. The chain joins TRBV7-6 to TRBJ2-5, with 10 bases lining up with TRBD2. CDR1 is SGHVS and CDR2 is FNYEAQ in the germline V gene. V trimming: 7 bases; J trimming: 2 bases; junction bases outside the gene matches: 10. The CDR3 runs to 16 residues. CDR3 in amino acids: CASTPLLAGLQETQYF. DNA of the CDR3: TGTGCCAGCACCCCCCTACTAGCGGGGCTTCAAGAGACCCAGTACTTC.

A remark on this clonotype: A much larger clonotype is one base distant, so this may be a read error. The CDR3 sequence: CARSSAGDYEQYF. For the CDR3, the DNA is TGTGCCCGCAGCTCGGCGGGAGACTACGAGCAGTACTTC. This chain connects TRBV7-2 to TRBJ2-7; 7 bases are a match to TRBD2. The CDR3 runs 13 residues. In germline, CDR1 is SGHTA, CDR2 FQGNSA.

The chain combines TRBV29-1 with TRBJ2-3, with TRBD2 as a possible D gene (6 bases). Germline V gene sequence: CDR1 SQVTM, CDR2 ANQGSEA. V was clipped by 4 bases and J by 2 bases, with 19 bases between them. The CDR3 totals 16 residues. Here the CDR3 DNA reads TGCAGCGTTGGCAGGGTGGCGGGACCCCCCACAGATACGCAGTATTTT. Amino acid sequence: CSVGRVAGPPTDTQYF.

A few counts support this clonotype. This chain uses TRBV11-3 with TRBJ2-1; weak D call: TRBD2 (5 bases). The CDR3 has 12 residues. V was pared by 5 bases and J by 9 bases, with 11 bases between. Per germline, CDR1 SGHNT and CDR2 YENEEA. The CDR3 loop reads CASSPEGGEQFF. The DNA for the CDR3 is TGTGCCAGCAGCCCGGAAGGAGGTGAGCAGTTCTTC.

This clonotype was found a few times. DNA for the CDR3: TGTGCCAGCAGTGACGGACAGGCACCCTCTGGGGCCAACGTCCTGACTTTC. Its translation is CASSDGQAPSGANVLTF. This chain uses TRBV6-1 with TRBJ2-6; 7 positions agree with TRBD1. In germline, CDR1 is MNHNS, CDR2 SASEGT. The CDR3 loop spans 17 amino acids. V shed 3 bases, J shed 0 bases, and the junction held 5 bases outside the gene matches.

This clonotype came up a few times. The chain recombines TRBV6-2 or TRBV6-3 with TRBJ2-7; D remains unclear. CDR1 is MNHEY, CDR2 SVGEGT, per germline. CDR3 length equals 12 residues. V was shortened by 5 bases and J by 3 bases, with 8 bases between the two germline ends. CDR3 amino acids: CASSDKRYEQYF. The CDR3 coding sequence is TGTGCCAGCAGTGACAAGCGCTACGAGCAGTACTTC.

V gene TRBV27 combines with J gene TRBJ1-2; 7 positions agree with TRBD1. Germline values: CDR1 MNHEY, CDR2 SMNVEV (reference sequence). Losses at the gene ends were 5 bases for V and 5 bases for J; bases not matched to a gene: 8. The CDR3 consists of 14 residues. CDR3 residues: CASSKGQASYGYTF. The DNA of the CDR3 is TGTGCCAGCAGTAAAGGACAGGCCTCATATGGCTACACCTTC.

This clonotype has just one count. The rearrangement links TRBV6-2 or TRBV6-3 to TRBJ1-1, with D possibly TRBD1 on 6 matching bases. Trimming cost V 5 bases and J 3 bases, with 19 bases left between them. From germline, CDR1 is MNHEY and CDR2 SVGEGT. The length of the CDR3 is 16 residues. CDR3 sequence: CASSTRFGTLYTEAFF. In DNA form, the CDR3 reads TGTGCCAGCAGTACAAGATTCGGGACATTGTACACTGAAGCTTTCTTT.

The V call is TRBV6-5, the J call TRBJ2-3, with D uncertain. The CDR3 extends over 15 amino acids. Germline CDR1 reads MNHEY; CDR2 reads SVGAGI. Between the trimmed V and J ends, which lost 0 bases and 5 bases, there was a span of 12 bases. CDR3 in DNA: TGTGCCAGCAGTTACTCGCGGTTAAGTGGAGATACGCAGTATTTT. The encoded protein is CASSYSRLSGDTQYF.

The rearrangement links TRBV24-1 to TRBJ1-5; D might be TRBD1 (5 bases). CDR3 length equals 14 residues. The germline V and J ends were trimmed by 0 bases and 7 bases, with 9 bases remaining between them. Germline loops: CDR1 KGHDR, CDR2 SFDVKD. The CDR3 is CATSDLGADQPQHF. In DNA, the CDR3 is TGTGCCACCAGTGATTTGGGGGCCGACCAGCCCCAGCATTTT.

This clonotype appeared many times. This chain links TRBV7-2 with TRBJ2-4; no clear D. The germline V and J ends were trimmed by 2 bases and 8 bases, with 13 bases remaining between them. The CDR3 runs 14 residues. CDR1 SGHTA and CDR2 FQGNSA come from the germline V gene. In nucleotides, the CDR3 is TGTGCCAGCAGCTTAATCGGCCCATTGGACATTCAGTACTTC. Translating it yields CASSLIGPLDIQYF.

Many counts were recorded for this clonotype. CDR3: CASSFLAGNRFDEQFF. CDR3 coding DNA: TGTGCCAGCAGCTTTCTAGCGGGAAATCGGTTCGATGAGCAGTTCTTC. The V and J genes are TRBV7-8 and TRBJ2-1; TRBD2 aligns across 9 bases. Germline CDR1 and CDR2: SGHVS and FQNEAQ. Trimming at V came to 3 bases and at J to 8 bases, leaving 11 bases not matched to a gene. This CDR3 contains 16 residues.